Presented here are 23 T cell receptor beta chains from one specimen sequenced in a study of beta chain features in type 1 diabetes. The isolated RNA, all of it, was reverse transcribed, so expressed TCRB transcripts were what got sequenced. Using immunoSEQ multiplex PCR, the repertoire was profiled, and TCRdb retains in-frame clones only, with some absent. Here the sample spans 250,000 to 350,000 clones, 12% to 15% being singletons. Material for sequencing was central memory CD4+ T cells from blood. Receptor source: a man aged 25 to 45 in good health.

The chain employs TRBV2 and TRBJ2-1, with D perhaps TRBD2 (6 bases). V was cut by 11 bases and J by 9 bases, with 26 bases left in between. This CDR3 comprises 15 residues. Germline CDR1 SNHLY, CDR2 FYNNEI. As DNA, the CDR3 is TGTGCCGCCGCGGGGCAGTCGATGTTCTTCAGTGAGCAGTTCTTC. It encodes CAAAGQSMFFSEQFF.

The gene calls are TRBV7-9 and TRBJ1-2; no definite D call. The CDR3 is 13 residues long. Germline values: CDR1 SEHNR, CDR2 FQNEAQ (reference sequence). V lost 5 bases to trimming and J lost 13 bases, with 20 bases between them. CDR3 bases: TGTGCCAGCAGCCCCGATTCGGGGAGCCTTATCACCTTC. Encoded protein: CASSPDSGSLITF.

This clone was detected many times. This chain connects TRBV7-9 to TRBJ2-3, with D possibly being TRBD2 (6 bases). V shed 4 bases and J shed 14 bases, with 13 bases lying between them. The CDR3 has 11 amino acids. Germline CDR1 is SEHNR and CDR2 is FQNEAQ (reference sequence). CDR3 loop: CASSSGLPRYF. The CDR3 DNA follows: TGTGCCAGCAGCTCGGGACTCCCCCGGTATTTT.

V is TRBV30 and J is TRBJ2-1; tentatively, D is TRBD1 (5 bases). Deletions cut 1 base from V and 4 bases from J, with 20 bases between. Germline V CDR1 and CDR2: GTSNPN, SVGIG (reference sequence). The CDR3 has 17 residues. The CDR3 DNA is TGTGCCTGGAGTGCCATGGTGTTAGGGGCATCTTACAATGAGCAGTTCTTC. Its protein is CAWSAMVLGASYNEQFF.

This clone was counted between two and nine times. The chain employs TRBV25-1 and TRBJ2-2; TRBD1 matches at 9 bases. The CDR3 is made up of 13 amino acids. Germline trimming cut 7 bases from V and 6 bases from J; bases unmatched to any gene: 3. CDR1 and CDR2 (germline): MGHDK, SYGVNS. The CDR3 loop is CASMDRGPGELFF. In DNA form, the CDR3 reads TGTGCCAGCATGGACAGGGGACCCGGGGAGCTGTTTTTT.

Turning to this clone: This CDR3 is also generated by other DNA sequences in the sample. The chain links TRBV7-2 to TRBJ2-5, with 9 bases fitting TRBD1. Germline CDR1 is SGHTA and CDR2 is FQGNSA. The junction had 4 bases not matched to a gene; V was cut back by 4 bases and J by 4 bases. This CDR3 region has 14 residues. Here the CDR3 DNA reads TGTGCCAGCAGCTCGACAGGGGGGGCAGAGACCCAGTACTTC. It translates to CASSSTGGAETQYF.

The V and J genes are TRBV7-7 and TRBJ1-2, with D perhaps matching TRBD1 (6 bases). Germline-derived CDR1 and CDR2 are SSHAT and FNYEAQ (reference sequence). Trimming removed 6 bases at V and 4 bases at J, with 12 bases between. The CDR3 length is 13 residues. In nucleotides, the CDR3 is TGTGCCAGCAGGCCGACAGGACTCTATGGCTACACCTTC. Translated, it gives CASRPTGLYGYTF.

The chain combines TRBV28 with TRBJ1-2; D not certain. This CDR3 has 13 amino acids. Per the germline V gene, CDR1 is MDHEN and CDR2 is SYDVKM. Deletions cut 5 bases from V and 3 bases from J, with 10 bases between. CDR3 DNA sequence: TGTGCCAGCAGTCCCGGCAGTTACTATGGCTACACCTTC. It codes for CASSPGSYYGYTF.

The chain uses TRBV7-2 and TRBJ2-5; D might be TRBD1 (5 bases). CDR3 length: 16 residues. CDR1 and CDR2 from the germline V gene are SGHTA and FQGNSA. V was cut by 1 base and J by 3 bases, with 15 bases left in between. Written as DNA, the CDR3 is TGTGCCAGCAGCTTAGGGGGCCTTTCTTCTAAAGAGACCCAGTACTTC. Translated: CASSLGGLSSKETQYF.

This clone was picked up a small number of times. This rearrangement joins TRBV7-2 to TRBJ1-4; D unresolved. CDR3 length: 15 amino acids. Per the germline V gene, CDR1 is SGHTA and CDR2 is FQGNSA. The germline V and J ends were trimmed by 3 bases and 5 bases, with 13 bases remaining between them. CDR3 bases: TGTGCCAGCAGCTTCGGCCACGAACGAAATGAAAAACTGTTTTTT. Translating gives CASSFGHERNEKLFF.

This clone occurred many times. V gene TRBV27 combines with J gene TRBJ1-2, with D perhaps TRBD1 (5 bases). The CDR3 runs to 14 residues. Germline V gene sequence: CDR1 MNHEY, CDR2 SMNVEV (reference sequence). V dropped 2 bases and J dropped 6 bases, with 13 bases sitting between them. The CDR3 loop is CASSLSRTTHGYTF. The CDR3 bases are TGTGCCAGCAGTTTAAGCCGGACAACCCATGGCTACACCTTC.

This clone was counted between two and nine times. The CDR3 here is CASSQGTSFQETQYF. As DNA, the CDR3 is TGCGCCAGCAGCCAAGGGACTAGTTTCCAAGAGACCCAGTACTTC. The chain couples TRBV4-3 to TRBJ2-5; 7 nucleotides line up with TRBD2. CDR1 and CDR2 from the germline V gene are LGHNA and YSLEER. V gave up 1 base and J gave up 1 base; unmatched junction bases: 3. The CDR3 runs to 15 residues.

V is TRBV4-1 and J is TRBJ1-6; 8 positions agree with TRBD1. V was clipped by 4 bases and J by 9 bases; unmatched bases: 8. Germline V gene data show CDR1 as MGHRA and CDR2 as YSYEKL. The CDR3 spans 15 residues. This chain's CDR3 is CASSPGQGVGSPLHF. DNA of the CDR3: TGCGCCAGCAGCCCAGGACAGGGAGTCGGTTCACCCCTCCACTTT.

V and J are TRBV28 and TRBJ2-7; D is uncertain. V was cut by 4 bases and J by 0 bases, with 10 bases left in between. The CDR3 is made up of 14 amino acids. Per the germline V gene, CDR1 is MDHEN and CDR2 is SYDVKM. The CDR3 nucleotides read TGTGCCAGCAGTTGGGCCACGAGCTCCTACGAGCAGTACGTC. Protein product: CASSWATSSYEQYV.

The chain joins TRBV12-5 to TRBJ2-1, with TRBD2 identical over 7 bases. Germline-derived CDR1 and CDR2 are LGHNT and FRNRAP. V lost 1 base and J lost 13; bases outside the gene matches: 4. There are 12 residues in the CDR3. The CDR3 nucleotides are TGTGCTAGTGGTTTGGATGGGAGGGTTCAGTTCTTC. This sequence encodes CASGLDGRVQFF.

This clone has more than one count but fewer than ten. This sequence joins TRBV27 and TRBJ2-5; the D is unclear. V was pared by 6 bases and J by 1 base, with 6 bases between. The CDR3 spans 12 residues. CDR1 MNHEY and CDR2 SMNVEV come from the germline V gene (reference sequence). As DNA, the CDR3 is TGTGCCAGCAGCGGCCCCCAAGAGACCCAGTACTTC. It codes for CASSGPQETQYF.

This clone was seen more than once but under ten times. V is TRBV5-1 and J is TRBJ2-7; TRBD2 matches 10 bases. CDR3 size: 15 residues. The germline V gene has CDR1 SGHRS and CDR2 YFSETQ. The V segment lost 0 bases and the J segment 7 bases; nucleotides outside the gene matches: 7. This chain's CDR3 is CASSLGPSGGNEQYF. DNA for the CDR3: TGCGCCAGCAGCTTGGGGCCTAGCGGGGGCAATGAGCAGTACTTC.

This sequence joins TRBV6-5 and TRBJ1-2, with 11 bases fitting TRBD1. Germline V gene sequence: CDR1 MNHEY, CDR2 SVGAGI. CDR3 size: 16 residues. V trimming: 0 bases; J trimming: 2 bases; junction bases outside the gene matches: 2. The CDR3 spells CASSYSGTGGNYGYTF. CDR3 DNA: TGTGCCAGCAGTTACTCCGGGACAGGGGGAAACTATGGCTACACCTTC.

CDR3 amino acids: CASSLGGTGYSPLHF. The CDR3 DNA reads TGTGCCAGCAGTCTCGGGGGGACAGGGTATTCACCCCTCCACTTT. The chain has TRBV6-5 and TRBJ1-6, with 9 bases matching TRBD1. The length of the CDR3 is 15 residues. Germline-derived CDR1 and CDR2 are MNHEY and SVGAGI. J was trimmed by 8 bases and V by 5 bases; bases with no gene match: 7.

This clone was counted between two and nine times. The same CDR3 also results from other DNA sequences found in this sample. V is TRBV18 and J is TRBJ1-1; 8 bases are shared with TRBD1. CDR1 and CDR2 (germline): KGHSH, LQKENI. V gave up 3 bases and J gave up 1 base; unmatched junction bases: 1. This CDR3 has 14 amino acids. The CDR3 DNA sequence: TGTGCCAGCTCACCGGGGACAGGGAACACTGAAGCTTTCTTT. Amino acid sequence: CASSPGTGNTEAFF.

The table lists this clone with a few counts. The chain combines TRBV4-3 with TRBJ2-1; 8 nucleotides match TRBD1. Germline CDR1 is LGHNA and CDR2 is YSLEER. V lost 7 bases and J lost 3; bases outside the gene matches: 8. The CDR3 is 15 amino acids. CDR3 residues: CASTTTGTGYNEQFF. The CDR3 region has the DNA TGCGCCAGCACGACGACCGGGACAGGCTACAATGAGCAGTTCTTC.

The chain combines TRBV6-6 with TRBJ1-1, with D tentatively TRBD1 (6 bases). V was shortened by 6 bases and J by 8 bases, with 13 bases between the two germline ends. CDR1 MNHNY and CDR2 SVGAGI come from the germline V gene (reference sequence). The CDR3 is 12 residues long. CDR3 loop: CASRQGRTEAFF. DNA of the CDR3: TGTGCCAGCAGACAGGGCCGTACGGAAGCTTTCTTT.

V usage is TRBV18 and J usage is TRBJ2-5, with D possibly being TRBD2 (6 bases). The CDR3 runs 15 residues. Trimming removed 3 bases at V and 5 bases at J, with 16 bases between. Looked up from germline, CDR1 is KGHSH and CDR2 is LQKENI. CDR3 sequence reads: CASSPYRDLAETQYF. CDR3 sequence (DNA): TGTGCCAGCTCACCCTACCGGGACTTGGCGGAGACCCAGTACTTC.